This T cell receptor beta chain was documented in a study of metastatic and nonmetastatic thyroid tumors. Turning to the study itself: Across peripheral blood and tumor or nodule tissue samples taken from malignant and benign thyroid patients, the repertoires were compared with one another. Findings of the study overall: In blood and tumor, TCR beta diversity was reportedly significantly higher in malignant thyroid tumors than in benign nodules.

Each patient came to thyroid surgery without any prior treatment (of any kind). Original analysis: The distant-metastasis classifier for papillary thyroid cancer was built from CDR3 differences across clinicopathological groups. Using MiXCR, TCRdb reanalyzed the PCR reads. None of the V and J calls come from the authors' own analysis; TCRdb made them. Of about 6,600 clones listed, about 32% are singletons. Germline CDR1 reads MNHEY; CDR2 reads SVGAGI. V dropped 4 bases and J dropped 2 bases, with 15 bases sitting between them. This CDR3 contains 15 residues. In its sample, this clone was seen a few times. Its antigen remains unidentified.

The material sequenced was adjacent normal tissue. This chain uses TRBV6-5 with TRBJ2-7; D tentatively fits TRBD1 or TRBD2 (6 bases each). This clonotype was obtained from a female donor with papillary thyroid cancer or a benign thyroid nodule (not recorded which). Some clones in this sample may be carry-over from other donors' samples. For the CDR3, the DNA is TGTGCCAGCAGTTTCCGCGGCGGGACAACCTACGAGCAGTACTTC. Translating it yields CASSFRGGTTYEQYF.